This T cell receptor (beta chain) was sequenced for a study of blood T cell repertoires in COVID-19. The CDR3 totals 17 residues. With 7 bases clipped from V and 8 bases from J, the junction kept 16 bases outside the gene matches. Germline values: CDR1 MNHEY, CDR2 SMNVEV (reference sequence). Per the study methods: Amplification of reference gene primers provided the estimated nucleated cell counts. Sequenced by immunoSEQ multiplex PCR; TCRdb stores in-frame clones only, minus some. Clone size and V and J calls were adopted from that table, with D and trimming inferred from the DNA. The sample carries under 300,000 clones, 70% to 90% recorded once. The cohort comprised adults aged about 18 to 90 years residing in about two dozen US areas. Grouping used clinical history reported by participants in a survey and questionnaire. Within 2 weeks of study entry, exposed participants had contacted a PCR-confirmed or clinician-diagnosed COVID-19 case.

This clone was observed a handful of times. Sequenced: PBMCs or T cells enriched from blood (not recorded which). V usage is TRBV27 and J usage is TRBJ2-1, with 11 bases fitting TRBD1. The receptor comes from a woman in her 50s who had been exposed to COVID-19. For the CDR3, the DNA is TGTGCCAGCACCCCCGGATTCGGACAGGGGGCTGTAGATGAGCAGTTCTTC. Its translation: CASTPGFGQGAVDEQFF.